The 24 T cell receptor beta chains presented below share a single source sample, sequenced in a study of PD-L1 blockade in urothelial cancer. TCRdb's copy holds only in-frame clones and misses some; the assay was immunoSEQ multiplex PCR. The table includes roughly 56,000 clones, about 80% detected once. Sequenced material: PBMCs, taken around atezolizumab (anti-PD-L1) treatment. These receptors all stem from a man aged 70 or older with urothelial cancer.

This CDR3 is CASSYSAEGPGNIQYF. As DNA, the CDR3 is TGTGCCAGCAGTTACTCCGCAGAGGGCCCAGGAAACATTCAGTACTTC. The chain is built from TRBV6-6 and TRBJ2-4; D possibly corresponds to TRBD2 (5 bases). V dropped 0 bases and J dropped 6 bases, with 15 bases sitting between them. Germline values: CDR1 MNHNY, CDR2 SVGAGI (reference sequence). The CDR3 is 16 residues long.

V usage is TRBV27 and J usage is TRBJ2-7; D is perhaps TRBD1 (6 bases). V dropped 5 bases and J dropped 0 bases, with 17 bases sitting between them. The CDR3 is made up of 16 amino acids. Germline-derived CDR1 and CDR2 are MNHEY and SMNVEV (reference sequence). The CDR3 loop is CASSTRNRETSYEQYF. The CDR3 nucleotides read TGTGCCAGCAGTACCCGTAACAGGGAGACCTCCTACGAGCAGTACTTC.

This clone appeared once. The chain employs TRBV6-1 and TRBJ1-2; 7 bases agree with TRBD1. V trimming: 2 bases; J trimming: 6 bases; junction bases outside the gene matches: 6. The CDR3 covers 14 residues. Germline loops: CDR1 MNHNS, CDR2 SASEGT. In DNA, the CDR3 is TGTGCCAGCAGTGAATATCCGGGACAGAATGGCTACACCTTC. The encoded protein is CASSEYPGQNGYTF.

This sequence joins TRBV7-3 and TRBJ2-5, with 10 positions matching TRBD2. Germline V gene lookup returns CDR1 SGHTA and CDR2 FQGTGA. This CDR3 contains 14 residues. Germline trimming cut 5 bases from V and 5 bases from J; bases unmatched to any gene: 5. The CDR3 DNA reads TGTGCCAGCAGCCCTAGCGGGAGCGGCGAGACCCAGTACTTC. Translating gives CASSPSGSGETQYF.

J is TRBJ2-4 and V is TRBV7-8, with TRBD1 matching over 10 bases. This CDR3 has 14 amino acids. Germline V gene data show CDR1 as SGHVS and CDR2 as FQNEAQ. V lost 4 bases to trimming and J lost 7 bases; unmatched junction nucleotides: 4. The CDR3 sequence is CASSWDRGGNIQYF. The CDR3 bases are TGTGCCAGCAGCTGGGACAGGGGAGGGAACATTCAGTACTTC.

The chain carries TRBV7-9 and TRBJ2-7; 7 nucleotides agree with TRBD1. The junction had 10 bases not matched to a gene; V was cut back by 5 bases and J by 6 bases. CDR3 length equals 14 residues. Germline V gene data show CDR1 as SEHNR and CDR2 as FQNEAQ (reference sequence). CDR3 bases: TGTGCCAGCAGCCTTATTACAGGGGATTCCGAGCAGTACTTC. Protein product: CASSLITGDSEQYF.

This clone has a handful of counts. V is TRBV15 and J is TRBJ2-5; 9 bases are a match to TRBD1. Per the germline V gene, CDR1 is LNHNV and CDR2 is YYDKDF (reference sequence). V lost 2 bases to trimming and J lost 8 bases; unmatched junction nucleotides: 6. The CDR3 loop spans 14 amino acids. The CDR3 loop is CATSRSGTGKTQYF. CDR3 coding DNA: TGTGCCACCAGCAGATCCGGGACAGGGAAAACCCAGTACTTC.

The chain has TRBV11-3 and TRBJ2-3; 9 bases fit TRBD1. J was trimmed by 4 bases and V by 5 bases; bases with no gene match: 4. There are 14 residues in the CDR3. Germline V gene data show CDR1 as SGHNT and CDR2 as YENEEA. The CDR3 protein is CASSPWTGADTQYF. The CDR3 DNA reads TGTGCCAGCAGCCCCTGGACAGGGGCAGATACGCAGTATTTT.

This chain uses TRBV2 with TRBJ2-5; no clear D. Deletions cut 6 bases from V and 0 bases from J, with 5 bases between. CDR3 size: 12 residues. Germline values: CDR1 SNHLY, CDR2 FYNNEI. Here the CDR3 DNA reads TGTGCCAGCAGCCTAAACCAAGAGACCCAGTACTTC. Translation: CASSLNQETQYF.

The genes are TRBV6-6 and TRBJ2-2, with TRBD1 as a possible D gene (7 bases). Per germline, CDR1 MNHNY and CDR2 SVGAGI (reference sequence). V lost 7 bases and J 4 bases, leaving 13 bases between the germline ends. The CDR3 sequence is 14 residues long. The CDR3 sequence is CASTRQGGTGELFF. CDR3 nucleotide sequence: TGTGCCAGCACCAGACAGGGAGGCACCGGGGAGCTGTTTTTT.

The J gene is TRBJ2-1, the V gene TRBV6-6; D is perhaps TRBD2 (5 bases). The ends were cut back, 0 bases at V and 3 bases at J, with 12 bases in the middle. The CDR3 is made up of 16 amino acids. The germline gives CDR1 MNHNY, CDR2 SVGAGI (reference sequence). The CDR3 DNA sequence: TGTGCCAGCAGTTACTCCCCCGCTAGCTTCTACAATGAGCAGTTCTTC. It yields the protein CASSYSPASFYNEQFF.

This clone was detected only once. This sequence joins TRBV2 and TRBJ1-1; D is possibly TRBD1 (5 bases). Trimming took 7 bases from V and 1 from J, leaving 13 bases between them. CDR1 and CDR2 from the germline V gene are SNHLY and FYNNEI. The CDR3 loop spans 14 amino acids. The CDR3 loop is CASIWGLRNTEAFF. The CDR3 nucleotides read TGTGCCAGCATTTGGGGACTGAGGAACACTGAAGCTTTCTTT.

This chain uses TRBV5-1 with TRBJ2-3, with 13 bases aligning to TRBD2. Looked up from germline, CDR1 is SGHRS and CDR2 is YFSETQ. Losses at the gene ends were 4 bases for V and 5 bases for J; bases not matched to a gene: 7. CDR3 length: 16 residues. As DNA, the CDR3 is TGCGCCAGCAGCAGTGGACTAGCGGGAGTGGTAGATACGCAGTATTTT. This encodes CASSSGLAGVVDTQYF.

The rearrangement uses TRBV6-6 and TRBJ2-5, with a tentative D call TRBD2 (5 bases). Germline loops: CDR1 MNHNY, CDR2 SVGAGI (reference sequence). The CDR3 has 14 amino acids. Trimming left V 2 bases short and J 0 bases short, with 7 bases between. DNA for the CDR3: TGTGCCAGCAGTTACGAGAGGGACCAAGAGACCCAGTACTTC. Translation: CASSYERDQETQYF.

The rearrangement uses TRBV27 and TRBJ2-5; the match to TRBD2 covers 7 bases. The CDR3 loop spans 16 amino acids. CDR1 is MNHEY and CDR2 is SMNVEV in the germline V gene (reference sequence). V shed 3 bases, J shed 0 bases, and the junction held 7 bases outside the gene matches. The CDR3 protein is CASSFGGNQYQETQYF. The DNA of the CDR3 is TGTGCCAGCAGTTTCGGGGGGAACCAGTACCAAGAGACCCAGTACTTC.

J is TRBJ1-5 and V is TRBV15; no firm D call. Germline V gene lookup returns CDR1 LNHNV and CDR2 YYDKDF (reference sequence). This CDR3 spans 14 amino acids. Trimming removed 0 bases at V and 11 bases at J, with 14 bases between. The CDR3 here is CATSRDPRVLSQHF. The CDR3 DNA is TGTGCCACCAGCAGAGATCCTCGAGTCTTGTCCCAGCATTTT.

J is TRBJ2-1 and V is TRBV30; the match to TRBD2 covers 10 bases. Germline trimming cut 0 bases from V and 4 bases from J; bases unmatched to any gene: 3. This CDR3 is 15 amino acids long. Germline CDR1 reads GTSNPN; CDR2 reads SVGIG (reference sequence). CDR3 in DNA: TGTGCCTGGAGTGTACTAGCGGGAAGTTACAATGAGCAGTTCTTC. It is translated as CAWSVLAGSYNEQFF.

This clone was picked up a small number of times. The chain carries TRBV5-1 and TRBJ1-1; tentative D call: TRBD1 (5 bases). The germline V and J ends were trimmed by 0 bases and 3 bases, with 12 bases remaining between them. The germline CDR1 and CDR2 sequences are SGHRS and YFSETQ. This CDR3 is built from 15 residues. The CDR3: CASSLDPGDYTEAFF. Here the CDR3 DNA reads TGCGCCAGCAGCTTGGATCCGGGGGATTACACTGAAGCTTTCTTT.

The chain is built from TRBV18 and TRBJ2-2, with D perhaps matching TRBD1 (5 bases). Germline CDR1 reads KGHSH; CDR2 reads LQKENI. The ends were cut back, 6 bases at V and 2 bases at J, with 16 bases in the middle. There are 16 residues in the CDR3. CDR3 sequence reads: CASSQDSQVNTGELFF. The CDR3 bases are TGTGCCAGCTCGCAAGACAGTCAAGTTAACACCGGGGAGCTGTTTTTT.

The CDR3 DNA is TGTGCCAGCAGCTTATTAGGGGGAGTTGACAATGAGCAGTTCTTC. It yields the protein CASSLLGGVDNEQFF. The J gene is TRBJ2-1, the V gene TRBV7-9; D perhaps matches TRBD1 (6 bases). The germline gives CDR1 SEHNR, CDR2 FQNEAQ (reference sequence). The CDR3 length is 15 residues. The V end was cut by 2 bases, the J end by 5 bases, with 13 bases between. Combining the CDR3 with reference TRBV7-9 and TRBJ2-1 gives the whole variable domain DTGVSQNPRHKITKRGQNVTFRCDPISEHNRLYWYRQTLGQGPEFLTYFQNEAQLEKSRLLSDRFSAERPKGSFSTLEIQRTEQGDSAMYLCASSLLGGVDNEQFFGPGTRLTVL.

This clone came up a few times. This chain uses TRBV2 with TRBJ1-4; D might be TRBD1 (5 bases). The germline V and J ends were trimmed by 7 bases and 4 bases, with 10 bases remaining between them. This CDR3 spans 13 amino acids. CDR1 is SNHLY and CDR2 is FYNNEI in the germline V gene. Written as DNA, the CDR3 is TGTGCCAGCAATAGACAGCTTAATGAAAAACTGTTTTTT. Protein sequence: CASNRQLNEKLFF.

This clone has just one count. This CDR3 reads CASSLNRDSEAFF. CDR3 nucleotides: TGTGCCAGCAGCCTAAACCGGGACAGTGAAGCTTTCTTT. The rearrangement links TRBV7-2 to TRBJ1-1, with TRBD1 identical over 7 bases. The V segment lost 5 bases and the J segment 7 bases; nucleotides outside the gene matches: 7. The CDR3 covers 13 residues. Germline V CDR1 and CDR2: SGHTA, FQGNSA.

The chain uses TRBV29-1 and TRBJ1-4; D gene ambiguous. Germline V gene data show CDR1 as SQVTM and CDR2 as ANQGSEA. The CDR3 is 12 amino acids. The V gene lost 4 bases and the J gene lost 7 bases, with 10 bases spanning the gap. In nucleotides, the CDR3 is TGCAGCGTTGGGGCGAATAGTGAAAAACTGTTTTTT. Its translation is CSVGANSEKLFF. Complete variable domain (other parts from reference TRBV29-1 and TRBJ1-4): SAVISQKPSRDICQRGTSLTIQCQVDSQVTMMFWYRQQPGQSLTLIATANQGSEATYESGFVIDKFPISRPNLTFSTLTVSNMSPEDSSIYLCSVGANSEKLFFGSGTQLSVL.

The gene calls are TRBV2 and TRBJ1-3, with D unresolved. Deletions cut 5 bases from V and 0 bases from J, with 5 bases between. The CDR3 contains 13 residues. Germline values: CDR1 SNHLY, CDR2 FYNNEI. CDR3 sequence: CASSRSSGNTIYF. CDR3 coding DNA: TGTGCCAGCAGTAGGAGCTCTGGAAACACCATATATTTT.